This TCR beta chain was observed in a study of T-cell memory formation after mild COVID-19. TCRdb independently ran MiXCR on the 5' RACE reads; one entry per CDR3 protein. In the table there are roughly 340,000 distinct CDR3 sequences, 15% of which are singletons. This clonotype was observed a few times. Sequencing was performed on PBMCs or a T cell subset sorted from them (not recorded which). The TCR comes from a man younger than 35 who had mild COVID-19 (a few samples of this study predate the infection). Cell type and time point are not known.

CDR3 in DNA: TGTGCCACCAGCAGAGATCGTAATCGAATCGAGCAGTACTTC. Translated: CATSRDRNRIEQYF. The chain links TRBV15 to TRBJ2-7; D unresolved. The V end was cut by 0 bases, the J end by 6 bases, with 12 bases between. The length of the CDR3 is 14 residues. Germline CDR1 is LNHNV and CDR2 is YYDKDF (reference sequence).